A single sample gave rise to the 27 T cell receptor beta chains below, sequenced in a study of CXCR3-negative and CXCR3-positive naive CD8 T cells. Study results and caveats: CXCR3-positive naive cells carried more hydrophobic TRB CDR3s than CXCR3-negative naive cells did.

For these receptors, no antigen is known. Through 5' RACE with UMI labels, the TRB cDNA libraries were prepared. From its re-call of the 5' RACE reads, TCRdb lists each CDR3 protein once, without DNA. This table lists some 110,000 distinct CDR3 sequences. Sequenced input: naive CXCR3+ CD8+ T cells from blood. Subset reported: CD45RO-CCR7+CD27+CD95- naive CD8+ T cells expressing CXCR3 (TNR3+). The receptor source for this set is a human donor in good health. Some clones in this sample may be carry-over from other donors' samples.

The chain recombines TRBV4-2 with TRBJ1-5; TCRdb proposes TRBD1, but this gene call is untestable without DNA. The length of the CDR3 is 15 residues. Germline CDR1 and CDR2: LGHNA and YNFKEQ. The CDR3 spells CASSYLQGENQPQHF.

CDR3 loop: CASSQWGQGAFF. This sequence joins TRBV14 and TRBJ1-1; checking the TCRdb D call of TRBD1 is not possible without DNA. There are 12 residues in the CDR3. Germline-derived CDR1 and CDR2 are SGHDN and FVKESK.

The chain combines TRBV29-1 with TRBJ1-2; TCRdb's assignment of TRBD1 cannot be checked, as there is no DNA. The CDR3 contains 14 residues. Germline assignment: CDR1 SQVTM and CDR2 ANQGSEA. The CDR3 sequence is CSVGDSLIADGYTF.

V gene TRBV21-1 combines with J gene TRBJ1-3; TCRdb's D call of TRBD1 is untestable without DNA. TRBV21-1 is deemed a pseudogene. The CDR3 sequence is 17 residues long. The CDR3 here is CASSPKRTGLFGNTIYF.

This sequence joins TRBV27 and TRBJ1-2; TCRdb outputs TRBD1, but without DNA this stays unchecked. The germline V gene encodes CDR1 MNHEY and CDR2 SMNVEV (reference sequence). This CDR3 has 15 amino acids. The CDR3 is CASSSPSTGDYGYTF.

This chain links TRBV5-1 with TRBJ2-1; the TCRdb call, TRBD2, lacks DNA for checking. The CDR3 length is 13 residues. CDR1 and CDR2 from the germline V gene are SGHRS and YFSETQ. The CDR3 protein is CASRGSGLGEQFF.

This chain uses TRBV4-1 with TRBJ1-1. Germline-derived CDR1 and CDR2 are MGHRA and YSYEKL. The CDR3 loop spans 16 amino acids. CDR3 amino acids: CASSQDTGFLRTEAFF.

CDR3 protein: CSAPGERGYTF. The chain recombines TRBV20-1 with TRBJ1-2; TCRdb's D call of TRBD1 is untestable without DNA. Looked up from germline, CDR1 is DFQATT and CDR2 is SNEGSKA (reference sequence). This CDR3 has 11 residues.

This sequence joins TRBV12-3 or TRBV12-4 and TRBJ2-5; the D gene TCRdb calls, TRBD1, cannot be checked with no DNA. The CDR3 has 15 amino acids. The CDR3 sequence is CASSPPGQGTETQYF.

The genes are TRBV7-6 and TRBJ2-5; TCRdb indicates TRBD1, and absent DNA this call remains unverified. The V gene's germline CDR1 is SGHVS and CDR2 FNYEAQ. The CDR3 sequence is 15 residues long. This CDR3 is CASSSVTGAQETQYF.

The gene calls are TRBV23-1 and TRBJ2-7; lacking DNA, the TRBD2 call made by TCRdb goes unchecked. TRBV23-1 is recorded as an ORF, its role being uncertain. The CDR3 is made up of 19 amino acids. The CDR3 spells CASSQYHSLTGGAAYEQYF.

V usage is TRBV25-1 and J usage is TRBJ2-6; TCRdb's D call, TRBD2, is unchecked because there is no DNA. The CDR3 contains 18 residues. Germline V gene sequence: CDR1 MGHDK, CDR2 SYGVNS. Here the CDR3 reads CASSEFRGRCSGANVLTF.

V is TRBV7-8 and J is TRBJ1-2. This CDR3 contains 16 residues. Germline loops: CDR1 SGHVS, CDR2 FQNEAQ. The CDR3 loop reads CASSLADQGPSSGYTF.

This rearrangement joins TRBV7-9 to TRBJ2-7. The CDR3 is 12 residues long. The germline gives CDR1 SEHNR, CDR2 FQNEAQ (reference sequence). The CDR3 reads CASSSRWDEQYF. The complete variable domain, with remaining parts taken from reference TRBV7-9 and TRBJ2-7, reads DTGVSQNPRHKITKRGQNVTFRCDPISEHNRLYWYRQTLGQGPEFLTYFQNEAQLEKSRLLSDRFSAERPKGSFSTLEIQRTEQGDSAMYLCASSSRWDEQYFGPGTRLTVT.

The V gene is TRBV5-1, the J gene TRBJ1-1; without DNA, the TCRdb call of TRBD1 cannot be checked. The CDR3 contains 15 residues. Germline-derived CDR1 and CDR2 are SGHRS and YFSETQ. The CDR3 region is CASSWGQGSNTEAFF. Full variable domain (remainder filled in from reference TRBV5-1 and TRBJ1-1): KAGVTQTPRYLIKTRGQQVTLSCSPISGHRSVSWYQQTPGQGLQFLFEYFSETQRNKGNFPGRFSGRQFSNSRSEMNVSTLELGDSALYLCASSWGQGSNTEAFFGQGTRLTVV.

The rearrangement uses TRBV28 and TRBJ2-4; TCRdb returns TRBD1, unconfirmable since there is no DNA. From germline, CDR1 is MDHEN and CDR2 SYDVKM. The CDR3 runs 18 residues. CDR3 residues: CASSFISDNPLAKNIQYF.

The V call is TRBV6-2 or TRBV6-3, the J call TRBJ2-7; TCRdb's D call, TRBD2, is unchecked because there is no DNA. CDR1 and CDR2 from the germline V gene are MNHEY and SVGEGT. This CDR3 region has 16 residues. This CDR3 reads CASSYPVIGGGYEQYF.

The chain couples TRBV5-4 to TRBJ2-3; TCRdb gives TRBD2 as the D gene, but with no DNA this cannot be confirmed. CDR3 length: 13 residues. Germline V gene sequence: CDR1 SGHNT, CDR2 YYREEE (reference sequence). CDR3 protein: CASSAGATDTQYF.

The chain couples TRBV7-6 to TRBJ2-5; the D call of TRBD1 rests on TCRdb alone, since no DNA is present to check it. Per germline, CDR1 SGHVS and CDR2 FNYEAQ. CDR3 length: 14 residues. The CDR3 sequence is CASSFRGLQETQYF.

The V and J genes are TRBV10-2 and TRBJ2-3; TCRdb's D call, TRBD2, is unchecked because there is no DNA. The CDR3 is 15 residues long. CDR1 is WSHSY and CDR2 is SAAADI in the germline V gene. The CDR3: CASMVLAGGTDTQYF.

The chain recombines TRBV19 with TRBJ2-7; with no DNA, the TCRdb D assignment of TRBD1 cannot be verified. The CDR3 consists of 16 residues. Germline CDR1 reads LNHDA; CDR2 reads SQIVND (reference sequence). This chain's CDR3 is CASSISAGGHSYEQYF.

The chain employs TRBV29-1 and TRBJ2-2; the D call from TCRdb, TRBD1, cannot be confirmed without DNA. CDR1 is SQVTM and CDR2 is ANQGSEA in the germline V gene. This CDR3 region has 13 residues. The CDR3 protein is CSVASAHTGELFF.

The chain carries TRBV11-2 and TRBJ2-7. Germline-derived CDR1 and CDR2 are SGHAT and FQNNGV. This CDR3 region has 13 residues. CDR3 sequence reads: CASSLTQYYEQYF.

The V gene is TRBV7-9, the J gene TRBJ2-3; TCRdb reports TRBD2, a call that lacks DNA to check it against. The V gene's germline CDR1 is SEHNR and CDR2 FQNEAQ (reference sequence). This CDR3 spans 12 amino acids. The CDR3 region is CATSWSTDTQYF.

J is TRBJ2-1 and V is TRBV20-1; lacking DNA, the TRBD2 call made by TCRdb goes unchecked. The CDR3 sequence is 13 residues long. The germline V gene encodes CDR1 DFQATT and CDR2 SNEGSKA (reference sequence). CDR3 amino acids: CSAQSGSYNEQFF.

The chain uses TRBV7-9 and TRBJ1-4; TCRdb indicates TRBD1, and absent DNA this call remains unverified. Per the germline V gene, CDR1 is SEHNR and CDR2 is FQNEAQ (reference sequence). This CDR3 contains 15 residues. The CDR3 region is CASSSPGSLNEKLFF.

This rearrangement joins TRBV3-1 to TRBJ2-7; absent DNA, TCRdb's TRBD2 call cannot be checked. The CDR3 loop spans 16 amino acids. Germline CDR1 LGHDT, CDR2 YNNKEL (reference sequence). CDR3 in amino acids: CASSQELAGGMYEQYF.